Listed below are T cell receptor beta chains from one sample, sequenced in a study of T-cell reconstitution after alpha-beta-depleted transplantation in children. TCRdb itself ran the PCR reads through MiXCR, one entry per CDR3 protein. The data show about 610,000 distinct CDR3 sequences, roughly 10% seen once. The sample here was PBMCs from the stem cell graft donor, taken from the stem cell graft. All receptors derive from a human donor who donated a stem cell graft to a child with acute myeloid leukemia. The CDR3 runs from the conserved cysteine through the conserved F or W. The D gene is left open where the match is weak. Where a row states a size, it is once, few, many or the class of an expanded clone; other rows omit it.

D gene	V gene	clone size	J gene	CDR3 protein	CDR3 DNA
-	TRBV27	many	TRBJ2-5	CASSNEETQYF	TGTGCCAGCAGTAATGAAGAGACCCAGTACTTC
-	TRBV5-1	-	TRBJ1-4	CASSFDGDGREKLFF	TGCGCCAGCAGCTTCGATGGGGACGGGCGAGAAAAACTGTTTTTT
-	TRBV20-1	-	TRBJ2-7	CSAKTASPYEQYF	TGCAGTGCTAAAACAGCCTCCCCCTACGAGCAGTACTTC
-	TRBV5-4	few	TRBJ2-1	CASSLDSDSYNEQFF	TGTGCCAGCAGCTTGGATAGCGACTCCTACAATGAGCAGTTCTTC
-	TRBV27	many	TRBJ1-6	CASRGFGQNNSPLHF	TGTGCCAGCAGGGGGTTTGGGCAGAATAATTCACCCCTCCACTTT
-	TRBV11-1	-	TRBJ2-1	CASSQTATGRAYNEQFF	TGTGCCAGCAGCCAAACTGCGACGGGAAGGGCCTACAATGAGCAGTTCTTC
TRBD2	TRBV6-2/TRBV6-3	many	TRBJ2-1	CASSYAGGGYSYNEQFF	TGTGCCAGCAGTTACGCGGGAGGGGGATACTCCTACAATGAGCAGTTCTTC
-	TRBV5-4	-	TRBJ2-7	CASSLAIGGGSQTYEQYF	TGTGCCAGCAGCTTGGCCATCGGGGGCGGGAGCCAGACCTACGAGCAGTACTTC
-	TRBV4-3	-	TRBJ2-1	CASSQGPSSSYNEQFF	TGCGCCAGCAGCCAAGGTCCTTCAAGCTCCTACAATGAGCAGTTCTTC
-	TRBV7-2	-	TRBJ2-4	CASSLQSLAKNIQYF	TGTGCCAGCAGCTTACAGTCACTAGCCAAAAACATTCAGTACTTC
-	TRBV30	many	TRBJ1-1	CAWSVPRDGNTEAFF	TGTGCCTGGAGTGTCCCCCGGGACGGGAACACTGAAGCTTTCTTT
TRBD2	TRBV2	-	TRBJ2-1	CASSTGTSGRMSSYNEQFF	TGTGCCAGCAGCACCGGGACTAGCGGGAGGATGAGCTCCTACAATGAGCAGTTCTTC
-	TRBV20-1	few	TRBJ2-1	CSAREDRKYNEQFF	TGCAGTGCTAGAGAGGACAGAAAATACAATGAGCAGTTCTTC
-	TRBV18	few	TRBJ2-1	CASSPTGGPGYEQFF	TGTGCCAGCTCACCAACTGGAGGGCCGGGCTATGAGCAGTTCTTC
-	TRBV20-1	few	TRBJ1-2	CSARGGGSYTF	TGCAGTGCCCGGGGCGGGGGCAGCTACACCTTC
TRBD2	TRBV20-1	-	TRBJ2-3	CSARIAGVTDTQYF	TGCAGTGCTCGTATAGCGGGAGTAACAGATACGCAGTATTTT
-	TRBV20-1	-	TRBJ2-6	CSARDPFRSSGANVLTF	TGCAGTGCTAGAGATCCCTTTAGAAGCTCTGGGGCCAACGTCCTGACTTTC
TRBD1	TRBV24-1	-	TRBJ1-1	CATNLAGGGDFEAFF	TGTGCCACCAACCTTGCAGGGGGCGGAGATTTTGAAGCTTTCTTT
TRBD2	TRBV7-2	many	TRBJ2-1	CASSATSGRYNEQFF	TGTGCCAGCAGCGCCACTAGCGGTAGGTACAATGAGCAGTTCTTC
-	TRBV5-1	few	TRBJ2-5	CASSLGDLAPETQYF	TGCGCCAGCAGCTTGGGGGACTTAGCTCCCGAGACCCAGTACTTC
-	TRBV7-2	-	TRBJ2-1	CASSLAATSYNEQFF	TGTGCCAGCAGCTTAGCGGCTACCTCCTACAATGAGCAGTTCTTC
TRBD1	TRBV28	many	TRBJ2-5	CASRTTGRETQYF	TGTGCCAGCAGAACGACAGGGCGGGAGACCCAGTACTTC
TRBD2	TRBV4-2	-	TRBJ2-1	CASSQYKLAGSYNEQFF	TGTGCCAGCAGCCAGTATAAACTAGCGGGCTCCTACAATGAGCAGTTCTTC
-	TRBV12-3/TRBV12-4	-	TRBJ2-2	CASSLVQSAGELFF	TGTGCCAGCAGTTTAGTTCAGTCCGCCGGGGAGCTGTTTTTT
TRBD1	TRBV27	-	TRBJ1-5	CASSLTGRNQPQHF	TGTGCCAGCAGCTTGACAGGGCGGAATCAGCCCCAGCATTTT
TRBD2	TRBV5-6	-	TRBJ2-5	CASSFLSAGGETQYF	TGTGCCAGCAGCTTTTTATCGGCGGGAGGAGAGACCCAGTACTTC
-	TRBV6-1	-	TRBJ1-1	CASSASVGPNTEAFF	TGTGCCAGCAGTGCCTCCGTAGGTCCGAACACTGAAGCTTTCTTT
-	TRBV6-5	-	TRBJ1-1	CASSYLDHTEAFF	TGTGCCAGCAGTTACCTGGACCACACTGAAGCTTTCTTT
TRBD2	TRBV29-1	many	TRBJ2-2	CSVPGTSINTGELFF	TGCAGCGTACCCGGGACTAGCATCAACACCGGGGAGCTGTTTTTT
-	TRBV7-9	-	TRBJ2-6	CASSSRDPRRANVLTF	TGTGCCAGCAGCTCCCGGGACCCAAGGAGGGCCAACGTCCTGACTTTC
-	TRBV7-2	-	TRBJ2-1	CASSLETPRRGEQFF	TGTGCCAGCAGCTTAGAAACCCCTAGACGGGGCGAGCAGTTCTTC
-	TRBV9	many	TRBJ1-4	CASSGSVGKLFF	TGTGCCAGCAGTGGCAGCGTGGGAAAACTGTTTTTT
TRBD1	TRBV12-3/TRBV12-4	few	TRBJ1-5	CASRDREGIQPQHF	TGTGCCAGCAGGGACAGGGAGGGTATTCAGCCCCAGCATTTT
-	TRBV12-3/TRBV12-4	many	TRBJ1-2	CASSAGTYDGYTF	TGTGCCAGCAGTGCCGGGACATATGATGGCTACACCTTC
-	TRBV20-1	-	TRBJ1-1	CSARDRAGRLGAEAFF	TGCAGTGCTAGAGATAGGGCCGGAAGGTTGGGCGCTGAAGCTTTCTTT
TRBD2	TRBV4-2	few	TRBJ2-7	CASSQAPQARTSTYEQYF	TGTGCCAGCAGCCAAGCGCCACAAGCCCGGACTAGCACCTACGAGCAGTACTTC
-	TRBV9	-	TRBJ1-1	CASSVYSDTEASF	TGTGCCAGCAGTGTTTACTCGGACACTGAAGCTTCCTTT
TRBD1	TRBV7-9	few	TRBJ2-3	CASSYLQGGTDTQYF	TGTGCCAGCAGTTACTTACAGGGGGGCACAGATACGCAGTATTTT
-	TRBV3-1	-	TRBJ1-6	CASSQDDLPGKLVNSPLHF	TGTGCCAGCAGCCAAGATGATCTTCCAGGGAAGCTAGTAAATTCACCCCTCCACTTT
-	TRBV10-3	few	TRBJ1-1	CAISGGGVNTEAFF	TGTGCCATCAGTGGGGGAGGCGTGAACACTGAAGCTTTCTTT
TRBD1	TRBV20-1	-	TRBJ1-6	CSARAGQAGWNSPLHF	TGCAGTGCTAGAGCCGGACAGGCGGGTTGGAATTCACCCCTCCACTTT
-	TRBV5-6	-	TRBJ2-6	CASSLWVTGANVLTF	TGTGCCAGCAGCTTGTGGGTAACTGGGGCCAACGTCCTGACTTTC
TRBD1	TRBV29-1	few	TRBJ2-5	CSAATAQGETQYF	TGCAGCGCCGCAACGGCACAGGGGGAGACCCAGTACTTC
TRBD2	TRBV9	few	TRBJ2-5	CASSLIAGGPMETQYF	TGTGCCAGCAGCCTAATAGCGGGAGGGCCGATGGAGACCCAGTACTTC
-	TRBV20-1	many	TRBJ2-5	CSARDLGRAYQETQYF	TGCAGTGCTAGAGATCTGGGCAGGGCTTACCAAGAGACCCAGTACTTC
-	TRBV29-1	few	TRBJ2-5	CSVRYSGWGETQYF	TGCAGCGTTAGGTACTCGGGATGGGGAGAGACCCAGTACTTC